This T cell receptor beta chain was observed in a study of blood T cells in healthy people across ages. Overall study findings and caveats: TCR beta diversity per million T cells fell roughly linearly with age.

As to this clonotype: The antigen remains undetermined.

The CDR3 runs to 17 residues. Germline CDR1 reads LGHDT; CDR2 reads YNNKEL (reference sequence). Between the trimmed V and J ends, which lost 0 bases and 4 bases, there was a span of 16 bases. With a J-beta primer mix and a sample-barcoded 5' primer, a second PCR ran about 6 to 11 cycles. MiXCR, applied by TCRdb to the 5' RACE reads, yields one record per CDR3 protein. The sample lists approximately 880,000 distinct CDR3 sequences; roughly 50% were seen once. Sequenced input: blood. The chain combines TRBV3-1 with TRBJ1-5, with a tentative D call TRBD1 (5 bases). The TCR comes from a man in his thirties or forties in good health. CDR3 sequence: CASSQDPTGGINQPQHF. CDR3 nucleotide sequence: TGTGCCAGCAGCCAAGATCCTACAGGAGGGATTAATCAGCCCCAGCATTTT.